This TCR beta chain emerged from a study of shared T cell receptors in the human thymus. A remark on this clone: This same CDR3 is encoded by further DNA sequences in the sample.

Germline-derived CDR1 and CDR2 are MGHRA and YSYEKL. CDR3 size: 13 residues. The V end lost 1 base, the J end lost 10 bases, and 11 bases lay between the germline ends. TCRdb keeps only in-frame clones here, not all; method: immunoSEQ multiplex PCR. The profile shows roughly 710,000 clones, approximately 85% of them singletons. These data were also filed under a second study, of human thymus T cells. According to that study: Resections from corrective heart surgery provided thymus tissue. Thymic repertoires overlap heavily among unrelated individuals, related research has reported.

Sequencing was done on a sample of thymocytes. The V gene is TRBV4-1, the J gene TRBJ2-1, with D perhaps TRBD1 (5 bases). This receptor was obtained from a girl under three years old with a congenital heart defect. The DNA of the CDR3 is TGCGCCAGCAGCCAAGTCCAGGGTAACGAGCAGTTCTTC. It encodes CASSQVQGNEQFF.